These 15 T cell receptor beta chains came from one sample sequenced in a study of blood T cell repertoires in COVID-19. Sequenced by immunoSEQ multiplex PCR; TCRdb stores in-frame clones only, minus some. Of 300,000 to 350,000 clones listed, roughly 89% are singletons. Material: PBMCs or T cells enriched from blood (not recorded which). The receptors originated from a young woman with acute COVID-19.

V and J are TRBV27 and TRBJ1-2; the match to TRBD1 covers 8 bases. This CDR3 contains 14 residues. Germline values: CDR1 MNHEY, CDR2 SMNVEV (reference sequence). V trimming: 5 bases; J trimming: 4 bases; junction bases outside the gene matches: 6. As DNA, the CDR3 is TGTGCCAGCAGTCCGAACAGGGGGGTCTATGGCTACACCTTC. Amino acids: CASSPNRGVYGYTF.

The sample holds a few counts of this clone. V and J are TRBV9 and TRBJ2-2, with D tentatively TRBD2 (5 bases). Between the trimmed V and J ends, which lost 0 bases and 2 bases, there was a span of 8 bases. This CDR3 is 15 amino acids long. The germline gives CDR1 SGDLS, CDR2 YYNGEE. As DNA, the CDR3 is TGTGCCAGCAGCGTAGAGGCTAGCAACACCGGGGAGCTGTTTTTT. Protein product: CASSVEASNTGELFF.

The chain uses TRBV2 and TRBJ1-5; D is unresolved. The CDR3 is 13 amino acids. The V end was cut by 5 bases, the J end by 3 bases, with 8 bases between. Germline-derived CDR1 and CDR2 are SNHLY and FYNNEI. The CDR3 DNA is TGTGCCAGCAGTCGGGAGTTCAATCAGCCCCAGCATTTT. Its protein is CASSREFNQPQHF. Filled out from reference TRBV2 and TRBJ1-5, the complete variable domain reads EPEVTQTPSHQVTQMGQEVILRCVPISNHLYFYWYRQILGQKVEFLVSFYNNEISEKSEIFDDQFSVERPDGSNFTLKIRSTKLEDSAMYFCASSREFNQPQHFGDGTRLSIL.

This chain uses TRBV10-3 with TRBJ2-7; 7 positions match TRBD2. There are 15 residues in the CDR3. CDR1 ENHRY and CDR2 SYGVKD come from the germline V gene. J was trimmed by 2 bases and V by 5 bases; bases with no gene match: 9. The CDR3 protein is CAISSTSATPYEQYF. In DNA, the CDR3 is TGTGCCATCAGTTCAACTAGCGCCACGCCCTACGAGCAGTACTTC.

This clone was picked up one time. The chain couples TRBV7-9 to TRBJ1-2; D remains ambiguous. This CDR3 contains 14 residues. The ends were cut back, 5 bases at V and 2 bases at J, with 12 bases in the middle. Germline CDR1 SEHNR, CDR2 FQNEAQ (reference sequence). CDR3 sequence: CASSPKEGNYGYTF. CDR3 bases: TGTGCCAGCAGCCCCAAGGAGGGAAACTATGGCTACACCTTC.

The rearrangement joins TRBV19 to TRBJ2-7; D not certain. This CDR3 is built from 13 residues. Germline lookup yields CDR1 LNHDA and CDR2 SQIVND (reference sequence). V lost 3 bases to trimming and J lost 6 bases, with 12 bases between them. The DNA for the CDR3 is TGTGCCAGTAGTATTCAGCAGGTAGGCGAGCAGTACTTC. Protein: CASSIQQVGEQYF.

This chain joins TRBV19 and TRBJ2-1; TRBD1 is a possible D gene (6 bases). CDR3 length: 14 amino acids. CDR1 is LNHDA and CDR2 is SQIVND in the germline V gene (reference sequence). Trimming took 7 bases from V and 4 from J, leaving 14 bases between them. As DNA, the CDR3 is TGTGCCAGTACCCACAAGAGGGGGTACAATGAGCAGTTCTTC. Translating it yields CASTHKRGYNEQFF.

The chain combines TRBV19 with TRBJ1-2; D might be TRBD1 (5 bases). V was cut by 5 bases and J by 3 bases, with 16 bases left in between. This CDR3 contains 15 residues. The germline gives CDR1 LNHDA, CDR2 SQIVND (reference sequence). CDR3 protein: CASSWGTETHYGYTF. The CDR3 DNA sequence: TGTGCCAGTAGTTGGGGCACGGAGACTCACTATGGCTACACCTTC.

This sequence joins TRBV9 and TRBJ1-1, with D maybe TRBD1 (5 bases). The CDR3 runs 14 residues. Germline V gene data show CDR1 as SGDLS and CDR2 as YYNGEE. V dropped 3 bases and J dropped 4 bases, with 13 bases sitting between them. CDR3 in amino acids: CASSGFDSATEAFF. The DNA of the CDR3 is TGTGCCAGCAGCGGATTTGACAGCGCCACTGAAGCTTTCTTT.

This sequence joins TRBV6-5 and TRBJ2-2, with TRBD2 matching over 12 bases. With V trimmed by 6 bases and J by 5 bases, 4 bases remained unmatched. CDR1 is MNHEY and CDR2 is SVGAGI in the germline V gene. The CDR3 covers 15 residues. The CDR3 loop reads CASSRLAGATGELFF. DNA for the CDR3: TGTGCCAGCAGCAGACTAGCGGGAGCGACCGGGGAGCTGTTTTTT.

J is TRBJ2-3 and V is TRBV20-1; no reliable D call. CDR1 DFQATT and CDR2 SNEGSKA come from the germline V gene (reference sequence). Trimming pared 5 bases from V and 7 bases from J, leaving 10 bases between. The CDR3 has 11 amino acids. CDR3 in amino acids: CSARVTNTQYF. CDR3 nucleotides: TGCAGTGCTCGCGTTACGAATACGCAGTATTTT.

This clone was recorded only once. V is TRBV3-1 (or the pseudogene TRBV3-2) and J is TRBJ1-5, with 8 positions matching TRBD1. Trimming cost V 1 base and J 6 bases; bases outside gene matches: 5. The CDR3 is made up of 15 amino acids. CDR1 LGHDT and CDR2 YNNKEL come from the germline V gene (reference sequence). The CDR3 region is CASSQATGVVQPQHF. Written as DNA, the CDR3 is TGTGCCAGCAGCCAAGCGACAGGGGTGGTTCAGCCCCAGCATTTT.

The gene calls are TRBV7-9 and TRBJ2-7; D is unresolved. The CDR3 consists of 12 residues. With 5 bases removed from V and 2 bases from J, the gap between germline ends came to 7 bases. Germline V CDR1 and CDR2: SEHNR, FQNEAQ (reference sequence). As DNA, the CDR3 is TGTGCCAGCAGCATATCCCCCTACGAGCAGTACTTC. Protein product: CASSISPYEQYF.

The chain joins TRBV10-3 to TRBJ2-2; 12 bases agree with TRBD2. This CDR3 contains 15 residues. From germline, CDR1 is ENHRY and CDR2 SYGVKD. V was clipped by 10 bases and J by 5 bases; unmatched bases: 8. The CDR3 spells CATSLAGGGTGELFF. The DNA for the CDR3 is TGTGCCACGTCTCTAGCGGGAGGGGGGACCGGGGAGCTGTTTTTT.

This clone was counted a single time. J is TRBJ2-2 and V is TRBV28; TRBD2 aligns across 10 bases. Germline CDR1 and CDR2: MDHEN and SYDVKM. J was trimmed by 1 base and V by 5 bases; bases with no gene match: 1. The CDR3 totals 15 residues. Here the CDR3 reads CASSRTSGNTGELFF. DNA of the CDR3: TGTGCCAGCAGTAGGACTAGCGGGAACACCGGGGAGCTGTTTTTT.